This TCR beta chain was found in a study of PD-1 blockade in classical Hodgkin lymphoma. Libraries were prepared by immunoSEQ multiplex PCR; TCRdb keeps only in-frame clonotypes and omits some of them. The table lists around 17,000 clones, 80% to 90% of them singletons. CDR1 and CDR2 from the germline V gene are MGHDK and SYGVNS. V was trimmed by 6 bases and J by 1 base, leaving 10 bases between them. The CDR3 extends over 14 amino acids. Documented time point: newly diagnosed, previously untreated cHL patient sample. This TCR was recovered from a human donor with classical Hodgkin lymphoma. V and J are TRBV25-1 and TRBJ1-5, with no clear D. The sequenced material came from peripheral blood mononuclear cells (PBMCs). CDR3 nucleotide sequence: TGTGCCAGCAGGGCCAGCGGGAGCAATCAGCCCCAGCATTTT. Its protein product is CASRASGSNQPQHF.